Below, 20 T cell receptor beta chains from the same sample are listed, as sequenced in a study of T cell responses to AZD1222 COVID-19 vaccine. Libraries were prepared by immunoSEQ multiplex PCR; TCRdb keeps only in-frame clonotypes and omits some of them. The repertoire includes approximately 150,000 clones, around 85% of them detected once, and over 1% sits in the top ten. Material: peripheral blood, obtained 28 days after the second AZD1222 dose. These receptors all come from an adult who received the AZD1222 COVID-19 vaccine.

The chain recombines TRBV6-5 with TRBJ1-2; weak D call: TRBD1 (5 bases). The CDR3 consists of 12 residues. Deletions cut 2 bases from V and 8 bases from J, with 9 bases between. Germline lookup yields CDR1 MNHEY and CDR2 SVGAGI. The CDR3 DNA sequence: TGTGCCAGCAGTTACACTCGGGGGGGCTACACCTTC. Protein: CASSYTRGGYTF.

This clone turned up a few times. CDR3 sequence (DNA): TGTGCCAGCGGTCGGGGCGGGGACAATCAGCCCCAGCATTTT. Its translation: CASGRGGDNQPQHF. The chain links TRBV2 to TRBJ1-5, with D possibly being TRBD1 (5 bases). This CDR3 is built from 14 residues. Germline CDR1 SNHLY, CDR2 FYNNEI. V was shortened by 8 bases and J by 3 bases, with 14 bases between the two germline ends.

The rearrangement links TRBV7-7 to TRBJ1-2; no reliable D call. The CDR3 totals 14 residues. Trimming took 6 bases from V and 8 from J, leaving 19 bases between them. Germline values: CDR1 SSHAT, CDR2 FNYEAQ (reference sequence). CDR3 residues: CASSLGLVAGGYTF. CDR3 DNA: TGTGCCAGCAGTTTGGGTTTAGTAGCGGGGGGCTACACCTTC. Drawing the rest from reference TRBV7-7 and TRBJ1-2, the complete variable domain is GAGVSQSPRYKVTKRGQDVTLRCDPISSHATLYWYQQALGQGPEFLTYFNYEAQPDKSGLPSDRFSAERPEGSISTLTIQRTEQRDSAMYRCASSLGLVAGGYTFGSGTRLTVV.

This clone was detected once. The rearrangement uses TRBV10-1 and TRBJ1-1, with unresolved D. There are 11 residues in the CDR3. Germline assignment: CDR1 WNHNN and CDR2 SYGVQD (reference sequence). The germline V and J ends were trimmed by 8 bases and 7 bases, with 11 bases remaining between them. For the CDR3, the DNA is TGCGCCAGCGGCGACGGTGGTGAAGCTTTCTTT. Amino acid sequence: CASGDGGEAFF.

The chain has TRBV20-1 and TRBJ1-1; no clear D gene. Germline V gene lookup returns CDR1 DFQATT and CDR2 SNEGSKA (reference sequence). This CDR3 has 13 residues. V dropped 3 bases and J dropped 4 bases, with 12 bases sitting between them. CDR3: CSASPTVSTEAFF. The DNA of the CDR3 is TGCAGTGCTAGTCCTACAGTTAGCACTGAAGCTTTCTTT.

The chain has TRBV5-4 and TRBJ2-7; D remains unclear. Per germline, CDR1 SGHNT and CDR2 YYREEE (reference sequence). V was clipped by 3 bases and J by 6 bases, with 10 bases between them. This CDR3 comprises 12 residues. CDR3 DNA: TGTGCCAGCAGCTCCGGGCTAGGCGAGCAGTACTTC. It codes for CASSSGLGEQYF.

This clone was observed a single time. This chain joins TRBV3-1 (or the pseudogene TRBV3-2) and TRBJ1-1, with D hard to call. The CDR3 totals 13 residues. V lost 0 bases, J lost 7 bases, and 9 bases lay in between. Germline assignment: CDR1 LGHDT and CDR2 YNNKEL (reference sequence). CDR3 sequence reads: CASSQDPRVEAFF. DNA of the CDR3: TGTGCCAGCAGCCAAGACCCTCGGGTTGAAGCTTTCTTT.

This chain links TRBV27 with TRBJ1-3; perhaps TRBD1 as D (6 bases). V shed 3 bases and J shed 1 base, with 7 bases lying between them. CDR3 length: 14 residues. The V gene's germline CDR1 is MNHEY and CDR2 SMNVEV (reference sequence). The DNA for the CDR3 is TGTGCCAGCAGTTTCAGGGGATCTGGAAACACCATATATTTT. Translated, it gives CASSFRGSGNTIYF.

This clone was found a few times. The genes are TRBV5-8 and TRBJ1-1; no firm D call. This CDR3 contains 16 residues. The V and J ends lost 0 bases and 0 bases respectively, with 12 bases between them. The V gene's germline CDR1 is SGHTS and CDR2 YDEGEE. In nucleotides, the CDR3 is TGTGCCAGCAGCTTGGAGGGTGGGTTGGTGAACACTGAAGCTTTCTTT. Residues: CASSLEGGLVNTEAFF. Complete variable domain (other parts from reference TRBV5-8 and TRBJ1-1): EAGVTQSPTHLIKTRGQQATLRCSPISGHTSVYWYQQALGLGLQFLLWYDEGEERNRGNFPPRFSGRQFPNYSSELNVNALELEDSALYLCASSLEGGLVNTEAFFGQGTRLTVV.

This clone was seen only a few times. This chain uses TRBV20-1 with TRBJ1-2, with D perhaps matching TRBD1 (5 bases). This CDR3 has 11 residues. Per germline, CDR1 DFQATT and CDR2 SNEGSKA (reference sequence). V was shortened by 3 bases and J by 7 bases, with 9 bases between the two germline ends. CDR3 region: CSARDNGGYTF. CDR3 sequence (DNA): TGCAGTGCTAGGGACAACGGTGGCTACACCTTC.

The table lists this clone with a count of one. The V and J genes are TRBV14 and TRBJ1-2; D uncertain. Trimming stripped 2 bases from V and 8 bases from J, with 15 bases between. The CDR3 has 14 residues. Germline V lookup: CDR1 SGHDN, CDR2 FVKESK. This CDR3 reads CASSQMTGLGGYTF. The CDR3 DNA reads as TGTGCCAGCAGCCAAATGACCGGCCTCGGGGGCTACACCTTC.

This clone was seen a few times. This CDR3 reads CASSLGPSGGGETQYF. The DNA of the CDR3 is TGTGCCAGCAGCTTGGGACCTAGCGGGGGGGGAGAGACCCAGTACTTC. J is TRBJ2-5 and V is TRBV5-4, with TRBD2 matching over 12 bases. CDR1 SGHNT and CDR2 YYREEE come from the germline V gene (reference sequence). CDR3 length: 16 amino acids. V was clipped by 0 bases and J by 4 bases; unmatched bases: 4.

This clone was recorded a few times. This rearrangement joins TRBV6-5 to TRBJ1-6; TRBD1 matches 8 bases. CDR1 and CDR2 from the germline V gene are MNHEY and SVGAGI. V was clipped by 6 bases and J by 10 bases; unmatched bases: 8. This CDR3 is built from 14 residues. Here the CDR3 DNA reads TGTGCCAGCAGCGAGTTACAGGGGGGATCACCCCTCCACTTT. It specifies CASSELQGGSPLHF.

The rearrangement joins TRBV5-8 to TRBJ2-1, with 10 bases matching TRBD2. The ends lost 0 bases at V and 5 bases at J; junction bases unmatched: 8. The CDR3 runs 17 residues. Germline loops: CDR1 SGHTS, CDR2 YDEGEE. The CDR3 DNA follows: TGTGCCAGCAGCTTGGGGGTCCTAGCGGGGGCCAACAATGAGCAGTTCTTC. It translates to CASSLGVLAGANNEQFF.

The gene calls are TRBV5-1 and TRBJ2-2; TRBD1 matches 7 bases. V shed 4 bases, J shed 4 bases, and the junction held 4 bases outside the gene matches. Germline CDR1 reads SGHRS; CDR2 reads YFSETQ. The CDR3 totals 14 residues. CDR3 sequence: CASSMGQLTGELFF. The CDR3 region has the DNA TGCGCCAGCAGCATGGGACAGCTCACCGGGGAGCTGTTTTTT.

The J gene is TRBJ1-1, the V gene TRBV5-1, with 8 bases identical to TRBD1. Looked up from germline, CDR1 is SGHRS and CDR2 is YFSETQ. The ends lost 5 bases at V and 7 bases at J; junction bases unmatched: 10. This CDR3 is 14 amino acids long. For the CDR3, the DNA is TGCGCCAGCAGTCGGGACAGGAGCCAACATGAAGCTTTCTTT. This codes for CASSRDRSQHEAFF.

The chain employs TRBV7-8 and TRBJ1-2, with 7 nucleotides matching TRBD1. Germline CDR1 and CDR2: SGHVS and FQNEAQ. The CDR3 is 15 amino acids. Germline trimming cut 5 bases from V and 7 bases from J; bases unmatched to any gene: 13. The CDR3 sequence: CASSTPQGKDFGYTF. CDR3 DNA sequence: TGTGCCAGCAGCACGCCACAGGGGAAGGATTTTGGCTACACCTTC.

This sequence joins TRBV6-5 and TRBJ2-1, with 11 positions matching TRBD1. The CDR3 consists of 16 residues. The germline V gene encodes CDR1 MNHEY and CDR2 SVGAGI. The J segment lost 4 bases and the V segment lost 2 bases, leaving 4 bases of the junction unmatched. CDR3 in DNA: TGTGCCAGCAGTTACACCGGGACAGGGGGTTACAATGAGCAGTTCTTC. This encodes CASSYTGTGGYNEQFF.

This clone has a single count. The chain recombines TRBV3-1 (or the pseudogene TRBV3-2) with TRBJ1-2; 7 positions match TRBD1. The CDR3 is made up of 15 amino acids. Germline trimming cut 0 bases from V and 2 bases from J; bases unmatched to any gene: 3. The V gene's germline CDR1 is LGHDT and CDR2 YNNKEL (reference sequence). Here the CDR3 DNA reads TGTGCCAGCAGCCAAGACTACAGGGGAAACTATGGCTACACCTTC. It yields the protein CASSQDYRGNYGYTF.

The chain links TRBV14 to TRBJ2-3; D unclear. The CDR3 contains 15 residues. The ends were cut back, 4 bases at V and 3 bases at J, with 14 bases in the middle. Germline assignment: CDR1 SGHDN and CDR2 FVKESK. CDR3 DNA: TGTGCCAGCAGCCTAACCCACTTTGTGACAGATACGCAGTATTTT. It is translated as CASSLTHFVTDTQYF.